The subject of this entry is one T cell receptor beta chain. This sample was included in a study of blood T cell repertoires in COVID-19. At the level of the study: Researchers got acute and convalescent COVID-19 samples from the United States, Italy and Spain. T cells, B-cell-depleted T cells, or PBMCs provided the cDNA or gDNA that served as material.

The germline CDR1 and CDR2 sequences are SGHTA and FQGNSA. Germline trimming cut 5 bases from V and 8 bases from J; bases unmatched to any gene: 9. The CDR3 sequence is 15 residues long. Seattle patients were enrolled during active infection and followed longitudinally. TCRdb's copy holds only in-frame clones and misses some; the assay was immunoSEQ multiplex PCR. The profile shows about 97,000 clones, roughly nine tenths of them singletons. The clonotype comes from a woman in her forties or fifties with COVID-19, enrolled during active disease. The sample taken for sequencing was peripheral blood. The V and J genes are TRBV7-2 and TRBJ1-6; TRBD1 agrees at 7 bases. The CDR3 reads CASSPSGGVYSPLHF. CDR3 bases: TGTGCCAGCAGCCCGTCAGGGGGAGTTTATTCACCCCTCCACTTT.